This T cell receptor (beta chain) was profiled in a study of CD8 T cells in ankylosing spondylitis. The V segment lost 6 bases and the J segment 5 bases; nucleotides outside the gene matches: 10. Germline CDR1 DFQATT, CDR2 SNEGSKA (reference sequence). This CDR3 is 14 amino acids long. This clonotype has just a few counts. Its target is unknown. Study-wide results and caveats: Blood of patients with ankylosing spondylitis appeared to be characterized by a TCR beta motif of fewer than 10 highly homologous variants. Matched ankylosing spondylitis synovial fluid reportedly showed significant enrichment of disease-linked clones. Previous work reported some of these motif variants in the synovial fluid and blood of reactive arthritis. With a CD8+ phenotype, disease-linked clones were relatively rare in peripheral blood.

The authors made TCR beta libraries by quantitative 5'-RACE with molecular barcodes. In TCRdb, the 5' RACE reads were re-called with MiXCR into one record per CDR3 protein. The data show 800,000 to 900,000 distinct CDR3 sequences, with about 10% seen just once and approximately 0.5% held by the top ten. The source of this sequence is a male donor with ankylosing spondylitis. The sequencing input was blood, either unsorted or a sorted T cell fraction (not recorded which). The rearrangement links TRBV20-1 to TRBJ1-1; 9 nucleotides line up with TRBD1. The chain's CDR3 is CSAPPRQGGTEAFF. CDR3 nucleotides: TGCAGTGCCCCACCCCGACAGGGGGGGACTGAAGCTTTCTTT.